What follows are 14 T cell receptor beta chains derived from one specimen sequenced in a study of T cell clones after liver transplantation. Repertoires were generated with immunoSEQ multiplex PCR, while TCRdb's copy carries only in-frame clones and drops some. In the table there are some 59,000 clones, about two thirds of which are singletons. This specimen consisted of CD4+ T cells from blood, obtained before liver transplant. Every receptor here comes from a human donor who received a liver transplant.

The chain has TRBV5-1 and TRBJ2-2; TRBD1 agrees at 9 bases. Germline trimming cut 5 bases from V and 2 bases from J; bases unmatched to any gene: 7. Germline V gives CDR1 SGHRS, CDR2 YFSETQ. The CDR3 has 16 residues. In DNA form, the CDR3 reads TGCGCCAGCAGAAAACCGGGACAGGGCAACACCGGGGAGCTGTTTTTT. Amino acid sequence: CASRKPGQGNTGELFF.

The rearrangement uses TRBV28 and TRBJ1-1; D gene uncertain. Trimming pared 4 bases from V and 11 bases from J, leaving 8 bases between. This CDR3 is 10 amino acids long. Germline V gives CDR1 MDHEN, CDR2 SYDVKM. The chain's CDR3 is CASSSVNAFF. CDR3 nucleotides: TGTGCCAGCAGTTCGGTCAATGCTTTCTTT.

This chain joins TRBV11-2 and TRBJ2-1; no clear D. The CDR3 runs 13 residues. Germline CDR1 SGHAT, CDR2 FQNNGV. The V gene lost 1 base and the J gene lost 7 bases, with 8 bases spanning the gap. The CDR3 nucleotides read TGTGCCAGCAGCTTAGTACGGTCAAATGAGCAGTTCTTC. It codes for CASSLVRSNEQFF. The full variable domain, rest sourced from reference TRBV11-2 and TRBJ2-1, is EAGVAQSPRYKIIEKRQSVAFWCNPISGHATLYWYQQILGQGPKLLIQFQNNGVVDDSQLPKDRFSAERLKGVDSTLKIQPAKLEDSAVYLCASSLVRSNEQFFGPGTRLTVL.

The CDR3 loop is CASSYSRDRADGYTF. The CDR3 nucleotides are TGTGCCAGCAGTTACTCAAGGGACAGGGCGGATGGCTACACCTTC. The chain recombines TRBV6-6 with TRBJ1-2; the match to TRBD1 covers 9 bases. Germline V CDR1 and CDR2: MNHNY, SVGAGI (reference sequence). This CDR3 is 15 amino acids long. V gave up 0 bases and J gave up 6 bases; unmatched junction bases: 5.

The chain recombines TRBV9 with TRBJ2-5, with TRBD1 matching 7 bases. After removal of 0 bases from V and 2 bases from J, the junction contained 4 bases not matched to a gene. This CDR3 comprises 15 residues. Germline assignment: CDR1 SGDLS and CDR2 YYNGEE. The CDR3 protein is CASSVGHRGQETQYF. DNA for the CDR3: TGTGCCAGCAGCGTAGGCCACAGGGGTCAAGAGACCCAGTACTTC.

This chain joins TRBV4-2 and TRBJ1-2; weak D call: TRBD1 (5 bases). Germline CDR1 is LGHNA and CDR2 is YNFKEQ. Trimming took off 0 bases at V and 4 bases at J, with 12 bases between the two ends. The CDR3 is 15 amino acids. The DNA of the CDR3 is TGTGCCAGCAGCCAAGAGGGGCGAGGAATCTATGGCTACACCTTC. Translating it yields CASSQEGRGIYGYTF.

The V and J genes are TRBV11-2 and TRBJ1-1; D ambiguous. V was clipped by 1 base and J by 3 bases, with 9 bases between them. This CDR3 is 14 amino acids long. Germline values: CDR1 SGHAT, CDR2 FQNNGV. In DNA, the CDR3 is TGTGCCAGCAGCTTAGTGTGGCGGGACACTGAAGCTTTCTTT. This sequence encodes CASSLVWRDTEAFF.

CDR3 bases: TGTGCCAGCGGGGGCAGGGAGGGAGGCAAAGGAAAGCCCCTCCACTTT. Its translation is CASGGREGGKGKPLHF. The rearrangement links TRBV2 to TRBJ1-6; D is perhaps TRBD1 (6 bases). There are 16 residues in the CDR3. Germline CDR1 and CDR2: SNHLY and FYNNEI. Between the trimmed V and J ends, which lost 8 bases and 13 bases, there was a span of 27 bases.

CDR3 in amino acids: CASRLIPGNTEAFF. The CDR3 DNA follows: TGTGCCAGCAGATTGATACCGGGGAACACTGAAGCTTTCTTT. This chain links TRBV7-2 with TRBJ1-1; D gene uncertain. Germline CDR1 reads SGHTA; CDR2 reads FQGNSA. This CDR3 has 14 residues. V lost 6 bases to trimming and J lost 1 base, with 12 bases between them.

The chain is built from TRBV18 and TRBJ2-1, with D possibly matching TRBD2 (5 bases). Per germline, CDR1 KGHSH and CDR2 LQKENI. V dropped 3 bases and J dropped 9 bases, with 15 bases sitting between them. The CDR3 consists of 14 residues. CDR3 nucleotides: TGTGCCAGCTCACCTGAGTATTCCCGGGGTGAGCAGTTCTTC. This sequence encodes CASSPEYSRGEQFF.

This rearrangement joins TRBV6-1 to TRBJ1-2, with D hard to call. Germline V gene lookup returns CDR1 MNHNS and CDR2 SASEGT. The CDR3 loop spans 12 amino acids. Between the trimmed V and J ends, which lost 5 bases and 4 bases, there was a span of 8 bases. The CDR3 nucleotides are TGTGCCAGCAGTCTCACTCTCTATGGCTACACCTTC. Translating gives CASSLTLYGYTF.

The rearrangement links TRBV5-5 to TRBJ2-7, with TRBD2 identical over 9 bases. Germline CDR1 SGHKS, CDR2 YYEKEE (reference sequence). V gave up 2 bases and J gave up 6 bases; unmatched junction bases: 9. The CDR3 consists of 15 residues. Written as DNA, the CDR3 is TGTGCCAGCAGCTTCGGGCCGAGTAGCGGGGGCGAGCAGTACTTC. This encodes CASSFGPSSGGEQYF. Drawing the rest from reference TRBV5-5 and TRBJ2-7, the complete variable domain is DAGVTQSPTHLIKTRGQQVTLRCSPISGHKSVSWYQQVLGQGPQFIFQYYEKEERGRGNFPDRFSARQFPNYSSELNVNALLLGDSALYLCASSFGPSSGGEQYFGPGTRLTVT.

The rearrangement joins TRBV2 to TRBJ1-6; D remains unclear. This CDR3 region has 15 residues. Between the trimmed V and J ends, which lost 2 bases and 7 bases, there was a span of 12 bases. Germline assignment: CDR1 SNHLY and CDR2 FYNNEI. Here the CDR3 reads CASSEWESGNSPLHF. The CDR3 DNA is TGTGCCAGCAGTGAATGGGAGTCCGGGAATTCACCCCTCCACTTT.

V and J are TRBV6-1 and TRBJ2-3, with 11 positions matching TRBD1. V shed 9 bases and J 3 bases; nucleotides not matched to a gene: 5. Germline V gene data show CDR1 as MNHNS and CDR2 as SASEGT. The CDR3 contains 14 residues. In DNA, the CDR3 is TGTGCCAGTTACCGGGACAGGGGGACAGATACGCAGTATTTT. Its protein product is CASYRDRGTDTQYF.